This TCR beta chain originates from a study of cytomegalovirus exposure and HLA in healthy donors. Study findings and constraints: Many donors carried some public TCRs, although rarity characterized most TCR sequences. An analysis done earlier found most TCR beta V segments productive about 87% or about 30% of the time.

Use of 60 Vbeta and 13 Jbeta primers characterized the PCR. The assay was immunoSEQ multiplex PCR, and TCRdb's table has in-frame clones only and misses some. The table records 150,000 to 200,000 clones, about four fifths of them present only once. On this clone itself: Its antigen remains unknown.

Germline CDR1 reads SGHAT; CDR2 reads FQNNGV. V gave up 8 bases and J gave up 5 bases, with 6 bases separating them. This CDR3 spans 10 amino acids. The specimen was PBMCs. This sequence joins TRBV11-2 and TRBJ2-5; the D is unclear. The receptor was isolated from a woman between 50 and 59 years old in good health and CMV-seropositive. The CDR3 DNA follows: TGTGCCAGCTCCCGGGAGACCCAGTACTTC. Protein sequence: CASSRETQYF.